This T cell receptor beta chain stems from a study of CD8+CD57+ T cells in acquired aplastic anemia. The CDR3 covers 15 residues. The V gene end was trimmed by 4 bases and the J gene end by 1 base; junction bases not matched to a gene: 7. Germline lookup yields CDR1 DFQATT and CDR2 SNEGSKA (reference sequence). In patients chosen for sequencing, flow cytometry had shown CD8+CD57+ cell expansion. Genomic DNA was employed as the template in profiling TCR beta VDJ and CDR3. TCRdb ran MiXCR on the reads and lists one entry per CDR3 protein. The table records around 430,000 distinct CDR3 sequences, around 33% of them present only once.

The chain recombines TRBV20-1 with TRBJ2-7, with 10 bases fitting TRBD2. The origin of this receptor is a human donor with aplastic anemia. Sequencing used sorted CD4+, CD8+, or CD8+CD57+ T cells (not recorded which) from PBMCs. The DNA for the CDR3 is TGCAGTGCTAACACACCTAGCGGGGGTTCCTACGAGCAGTACTTC. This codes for CSANTPSGGSYEQYF.